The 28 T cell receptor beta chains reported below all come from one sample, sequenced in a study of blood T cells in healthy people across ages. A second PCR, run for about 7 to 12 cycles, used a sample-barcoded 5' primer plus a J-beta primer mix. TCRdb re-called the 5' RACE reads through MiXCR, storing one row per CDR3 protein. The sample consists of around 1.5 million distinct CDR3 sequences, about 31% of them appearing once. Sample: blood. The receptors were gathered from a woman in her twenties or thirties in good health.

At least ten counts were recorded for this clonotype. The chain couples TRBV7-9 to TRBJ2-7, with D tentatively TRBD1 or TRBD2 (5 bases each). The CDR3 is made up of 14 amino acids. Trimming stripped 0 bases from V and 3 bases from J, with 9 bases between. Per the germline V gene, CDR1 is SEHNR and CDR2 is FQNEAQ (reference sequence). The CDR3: CASSLAGRHYEQYF. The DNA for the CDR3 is TGTGCCAGCAGCTTAGCGGGACGCCACTACGAGCAGTACTTC.

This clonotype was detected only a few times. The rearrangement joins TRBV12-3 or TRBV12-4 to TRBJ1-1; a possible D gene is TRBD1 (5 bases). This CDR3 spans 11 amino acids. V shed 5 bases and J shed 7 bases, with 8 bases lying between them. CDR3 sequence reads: CASSKGSEAFF. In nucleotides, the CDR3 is TGTGCCAGCAGTAAGGGGAGTGAAGCTTTCTTT.

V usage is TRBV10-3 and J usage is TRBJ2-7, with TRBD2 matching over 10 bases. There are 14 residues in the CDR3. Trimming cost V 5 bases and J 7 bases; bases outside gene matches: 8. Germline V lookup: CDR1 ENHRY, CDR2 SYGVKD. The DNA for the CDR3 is TGTGCCATCAGTACGAGCGGGAGGGCCAAGGAGCAGTACTTC. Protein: CAISTSGRAKEQYF.

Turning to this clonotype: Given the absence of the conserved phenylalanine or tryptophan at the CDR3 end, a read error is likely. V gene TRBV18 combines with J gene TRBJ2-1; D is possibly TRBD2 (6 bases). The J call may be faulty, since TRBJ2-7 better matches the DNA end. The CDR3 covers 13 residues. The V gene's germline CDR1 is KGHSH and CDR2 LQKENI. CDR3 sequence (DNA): TGTGCCAGCTCCTCCGGGACTCCTGTCGAGCAGTACTCC. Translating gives CASSSGTPVEQYS.

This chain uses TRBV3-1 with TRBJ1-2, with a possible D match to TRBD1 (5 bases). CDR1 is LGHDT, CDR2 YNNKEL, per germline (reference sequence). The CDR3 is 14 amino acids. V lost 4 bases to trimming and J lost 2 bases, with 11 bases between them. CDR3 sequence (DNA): TGTGCCAGCAGCCTGAGGGAGGGGAACTATGGCTACACCTTC. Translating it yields CASSLREGNYGYTF.

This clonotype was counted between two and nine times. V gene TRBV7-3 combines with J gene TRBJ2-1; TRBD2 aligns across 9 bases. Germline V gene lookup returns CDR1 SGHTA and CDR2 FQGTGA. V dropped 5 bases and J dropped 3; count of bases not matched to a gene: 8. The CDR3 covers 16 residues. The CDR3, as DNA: TGTGCCAGCAGCACCTTAGCGGGAGACAACTACAATGAGCAGTTCTTC. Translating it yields CASSTLAGDNYNEQFF.

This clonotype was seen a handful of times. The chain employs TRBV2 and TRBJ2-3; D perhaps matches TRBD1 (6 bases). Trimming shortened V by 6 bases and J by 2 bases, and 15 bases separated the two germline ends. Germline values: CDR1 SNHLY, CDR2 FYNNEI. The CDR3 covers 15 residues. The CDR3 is CASRRGTGPTDTQYF. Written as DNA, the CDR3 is TGTGCCAGCAGGAGGGGAACAGGGCCCACAGATACGCAGTATTTT. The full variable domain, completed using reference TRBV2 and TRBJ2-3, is EPEVTQTPSHQVTQMGQEVILRCVPISNHLYFYWYRQILGQKVEFLVSFYNNEISEKSEIFDDQFSVERPDGSNFTLKIRSTKLEDSAMYFCASRRGTGPTDTQYFGPGTRLTVL.

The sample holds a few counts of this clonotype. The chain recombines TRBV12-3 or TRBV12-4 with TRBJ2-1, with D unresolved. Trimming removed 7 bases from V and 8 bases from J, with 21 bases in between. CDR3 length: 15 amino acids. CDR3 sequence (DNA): TGTGCCAGCATAAGCAAGGACGGTTTAGCCGATGAGCAGTTCTTC. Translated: CASISKDGLADEQFF.

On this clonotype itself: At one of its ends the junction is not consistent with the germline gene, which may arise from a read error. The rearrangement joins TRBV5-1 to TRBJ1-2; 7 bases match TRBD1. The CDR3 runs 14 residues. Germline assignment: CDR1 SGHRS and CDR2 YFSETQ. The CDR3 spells CAGSRRDSHYGYTF. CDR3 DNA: TGCGCCGGCAGCAGACGGGACAGTCACTATGGCTACACCTTC.

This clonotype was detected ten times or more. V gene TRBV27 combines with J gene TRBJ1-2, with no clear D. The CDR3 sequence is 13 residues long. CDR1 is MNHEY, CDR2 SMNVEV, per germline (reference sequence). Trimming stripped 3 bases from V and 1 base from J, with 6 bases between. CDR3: CASSFGGNYGYTF. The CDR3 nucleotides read TGTGCCAGCAGTTTTGGCGGTAACTATGGCTACACCTTC.

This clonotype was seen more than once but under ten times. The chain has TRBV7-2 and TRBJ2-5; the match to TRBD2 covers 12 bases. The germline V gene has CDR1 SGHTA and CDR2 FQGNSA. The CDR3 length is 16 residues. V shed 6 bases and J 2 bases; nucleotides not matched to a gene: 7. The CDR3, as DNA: TGTGCCAGCAGTTCCGGACTAGCGGGAAGACAAGAGACCCAGTACTTC. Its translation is CASSSGLAGRQETQYF.

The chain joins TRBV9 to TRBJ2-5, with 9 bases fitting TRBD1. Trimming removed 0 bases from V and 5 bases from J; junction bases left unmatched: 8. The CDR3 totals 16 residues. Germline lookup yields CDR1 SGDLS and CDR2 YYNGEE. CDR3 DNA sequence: TGTGCCAGCAGCGTAGTCCCGGGACAGGGAGTTGAGACCCAGTACTTC. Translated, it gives CASSVVPGQGVETQYF.

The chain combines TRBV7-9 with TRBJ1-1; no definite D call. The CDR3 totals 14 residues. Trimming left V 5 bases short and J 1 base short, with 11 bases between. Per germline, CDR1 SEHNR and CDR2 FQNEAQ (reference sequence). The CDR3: CASSPPPENTEAFF. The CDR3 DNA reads TGTGCCAGCAGCCCACCCCCAGAGAACACTGAAGCTTTCTTT.

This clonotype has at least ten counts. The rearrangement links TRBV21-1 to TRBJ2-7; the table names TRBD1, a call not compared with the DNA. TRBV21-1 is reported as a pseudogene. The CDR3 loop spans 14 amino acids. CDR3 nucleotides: TGTGCCAGCAGCAAACTGGGACAGGCCTACGAGCAGTACTTC. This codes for CASSKLGQAYEQYF.

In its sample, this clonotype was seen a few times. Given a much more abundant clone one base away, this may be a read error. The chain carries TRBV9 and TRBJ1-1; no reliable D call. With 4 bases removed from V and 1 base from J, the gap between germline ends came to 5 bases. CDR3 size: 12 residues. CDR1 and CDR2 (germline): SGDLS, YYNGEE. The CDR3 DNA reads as TGTGCCAGCAGCCAACAGAACACTGAAGCTTTCTTT. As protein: CASSQQNTEAFF.

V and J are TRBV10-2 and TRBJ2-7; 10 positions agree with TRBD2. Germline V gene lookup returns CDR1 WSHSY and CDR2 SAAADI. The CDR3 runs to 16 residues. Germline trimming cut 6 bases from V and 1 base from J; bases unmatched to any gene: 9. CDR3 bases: TGCGCCAGCAGCACCCCCGGGACTAGCGCATCCTACGAGCAGTACTTC. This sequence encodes CASSTPGTSASYEQYF.

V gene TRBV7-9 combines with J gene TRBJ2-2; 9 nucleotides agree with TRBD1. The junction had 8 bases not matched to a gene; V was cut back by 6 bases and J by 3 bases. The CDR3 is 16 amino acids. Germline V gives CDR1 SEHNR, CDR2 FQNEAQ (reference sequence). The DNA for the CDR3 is TGTGCCAGCAGGTTCTCTACAGGGGGCTACACCGGGGAGCTGTTTTTT. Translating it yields CASRFSTGGYTGELFF.

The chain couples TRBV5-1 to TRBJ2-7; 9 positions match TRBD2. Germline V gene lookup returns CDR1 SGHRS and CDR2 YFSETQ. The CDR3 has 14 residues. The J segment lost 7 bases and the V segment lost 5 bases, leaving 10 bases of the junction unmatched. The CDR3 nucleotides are TGCGCCAGCAGGGCGGGAGGGGACTACAATGAGCAGTACTTC. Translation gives CASRAGGDYNEQYF.

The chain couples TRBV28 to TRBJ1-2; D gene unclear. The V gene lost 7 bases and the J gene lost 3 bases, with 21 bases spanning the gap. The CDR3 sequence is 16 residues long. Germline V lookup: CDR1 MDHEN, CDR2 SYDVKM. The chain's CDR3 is CASTNPPPGVDYGYTF. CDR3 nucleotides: TGTGCCAGCACTAACCCGCCCCCCGGGGTCGACTATGGCTACACCTTC.

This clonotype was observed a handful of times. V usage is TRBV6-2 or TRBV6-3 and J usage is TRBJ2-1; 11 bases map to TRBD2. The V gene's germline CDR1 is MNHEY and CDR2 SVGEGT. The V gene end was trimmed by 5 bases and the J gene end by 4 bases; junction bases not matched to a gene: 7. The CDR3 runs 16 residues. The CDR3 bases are TGTGCCAGCAGTGGAAATAGCGGGGGGGCTTACAATGAGCAGTTCTTC. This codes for CASSGNSGGAYNEQFF.

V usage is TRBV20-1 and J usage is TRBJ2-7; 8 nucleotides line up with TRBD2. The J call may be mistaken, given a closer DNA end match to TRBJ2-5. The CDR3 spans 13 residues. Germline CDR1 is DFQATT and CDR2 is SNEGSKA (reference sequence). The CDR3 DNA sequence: TGCAGTGCCCCAGGGCCTAGCGGGGAGACCCAGTACTTC. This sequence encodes CSAPGPSGETQYF.

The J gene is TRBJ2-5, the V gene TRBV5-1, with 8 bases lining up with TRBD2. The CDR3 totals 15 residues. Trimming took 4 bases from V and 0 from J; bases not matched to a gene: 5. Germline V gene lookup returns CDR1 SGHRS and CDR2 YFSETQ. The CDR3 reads CASSTRLAYQETQYF. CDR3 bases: TGCGCCAGCAGCACCAGACTAGCGTACCAAGAGACCCAGTACTTC.

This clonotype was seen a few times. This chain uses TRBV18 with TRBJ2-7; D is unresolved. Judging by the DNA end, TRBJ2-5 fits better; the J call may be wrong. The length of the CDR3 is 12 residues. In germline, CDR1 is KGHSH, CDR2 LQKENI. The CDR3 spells CASSHNQETQYF. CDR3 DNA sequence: TGTGCCAGCTCACACAACCAAGAGACCCAGTACTTC.

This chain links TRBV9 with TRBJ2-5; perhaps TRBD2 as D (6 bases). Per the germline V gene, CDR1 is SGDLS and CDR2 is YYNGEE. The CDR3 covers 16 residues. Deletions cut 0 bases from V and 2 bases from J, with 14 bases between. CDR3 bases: TGTGCCAGCAGCGTAGTTATGGGGGGACCGCAAGAGACCCAGTACTTC. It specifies CASSVVMGGPQETQYF.

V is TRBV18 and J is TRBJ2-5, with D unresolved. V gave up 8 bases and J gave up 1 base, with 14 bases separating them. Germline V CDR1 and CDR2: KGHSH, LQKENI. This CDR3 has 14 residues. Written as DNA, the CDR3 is TGTGCCAGCCGAGGACGGATTTCCCAAGAGACCCAGTACTTC. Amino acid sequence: CASRGRISQETQYF.

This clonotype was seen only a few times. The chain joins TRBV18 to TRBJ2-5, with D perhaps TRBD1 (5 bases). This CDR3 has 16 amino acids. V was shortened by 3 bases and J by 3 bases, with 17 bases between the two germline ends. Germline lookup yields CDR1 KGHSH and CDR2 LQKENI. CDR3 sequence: CASSPKSWQGKETQYF. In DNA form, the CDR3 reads TGTGCCAGCTCACCGAAGAGTTGGCAGGGTAAAGAGACCCAGTACTTC. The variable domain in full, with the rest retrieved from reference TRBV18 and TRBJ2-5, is NAGVMQNPRHLVRRRGQEARLRCSPMKGHSHVYWYRQLPEEGLKFMVYLQKENIIDESGMPKERFSAEFPKEGPSILRIQQVVRGDSAAYFCASSPKSWQGKETQYFGPGTRLLVL.

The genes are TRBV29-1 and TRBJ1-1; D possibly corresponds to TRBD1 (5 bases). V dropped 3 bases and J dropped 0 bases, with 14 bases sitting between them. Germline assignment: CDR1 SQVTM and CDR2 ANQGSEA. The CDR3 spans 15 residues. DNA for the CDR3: TGCAGCGTTGATGGAGCAGGGCCACTGAACACTGAAGCTTTCTTT. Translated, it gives CSVDGAGPLNTEAFF.

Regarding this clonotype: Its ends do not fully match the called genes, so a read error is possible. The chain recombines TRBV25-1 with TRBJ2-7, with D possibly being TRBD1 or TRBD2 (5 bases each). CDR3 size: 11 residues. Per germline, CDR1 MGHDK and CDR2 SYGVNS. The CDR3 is CAGSEGYEQYF. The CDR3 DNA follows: TGTGCCGGCAGTGAGGGGTACGAGCAGTACTTC.